This T cell receptor beta chain was found in a study of T cell responses to AZD1222 COVID-19 vaccine. Per the germline V gene, CDR1 is SNHLY and CDR2 is FYNNEI. Trimming removed 4 bases from V and 4 bases from J; junction bases left unmatched: 2. The CDR3 is 14 amino acids. This table comes from immunoSEQ multiplex PCR, and its TCRdb copy is limited to in-frame clones, with some not included. The sample has about 150,000 clones, approximately 90% seen once. The receptor's source is an adult in good health. The material sequenced was peripheral blood, taken on day 0 of AZD1222 vaccination. V gene TRBV2 combines with J gene TRBJ1-5, with 9 bases aligning to TRBD1. For the CDR3, the DNA is TGTGCCAGCAGTGTACAGGGGGCGAATCAGCCCCAGCATTTT. This sequence encodes CASSVQGANQPQHF.